One TCR beta chain is described in this entry. This specimen comes from a study of blood T cells in healthy people across ages. CDR1 and CDR2 from the germline V gene are SGDLS and YYNGEE. V was pared by 0 bases and J by 1 base, with 20 bases between. The CDR3 extends over 20 amino acids. A second about 6 to 12 cycle PCR used barcoded and J-beta primers. Via MiXCR, TCRdb re-called the 5' RACE reads, giving one row per CDR3 protein. The profile shows under 2 million distinct CDR3 sequences, 30% to 40% of them singletons. The chain has TRBV9 and TRBJ2-6; either TRBD1 or TRBD2 may supply D (6 bases each). The sample consisted of blood. This sequence originates from a woman between 25 and 40 years old in good health. The DNA of the CDR3 is TGTGCCAGCAGCGTAGATGGTGGGGGGCGCGAATCTTCTGGGGCCAACGTCCTGACTTTC. It yields the protein CASSVDGGGRESSGANVLTF.